The entry below gives a single T cell receptor beta chain sequence along with its context. The authors ran a second PCR of about 6 to 11 cycles using a sample-barcoded 5' primer and a J-beta primer mix. MiXCR, applied by TCRdb to the 5' RACE reads, yields one record per CDR3 protein. Among 1.5 million to 2 million distinct CDR3 sequences listed, roughly 49% were seen once. The data derive from a study of blood T cells in healthy people across ages. V shed 7 bases and J 7 bases; nucleotides not matched to a gene: 8. From germline, CDR1 is SGHVS and CDR2 FQNEAQ. This CDR3 contains 14 residues. The sequence was collected from a woman between 35 and 50 years old in good health. Sample: blood. The chain has TRBV7-8 and TRBJ2-1, with 9 bases aligning to TRBD1. The CDR3 loop is CASTINRGLNEQFF. CDR3 sequence (DNA): TGTGCCAGCACCATTAACAGGGGGCTGAATGAGCAGTTCTTC.